These 20 T cell receptor beta chains came from one sample sequenced in a study of blood T cell repertoires in COVID-19. This table comes from immunoSEQ multiplex PCR, and its TCRdb copy is limited to in-frame clones, with some not included. The sample holds 260,000 or so clones, roughly 88% seen once. Sequenced input: PBMCs or T cells enriched from blood (not recorded which). The receptors stem from a middle-aged woman with acute COVID-19.

This clone was seen once. V gene TRBV25-1 combines with J gene TRBJ1-2; D not resolved. Germline CDR1 MGHDK, CDR2 SYGVNS. The length of the CDR3 is 12 residues. The V and J ends lost 3 bases and 7 bases respectively, with 9 bases between them. CDR3 DNA sequence: TGTGCCAGCAGTGACAGATGGGCTGGCTACACCTTC. This gives the protein CASSDRWAGYTF.

This chain uses TRBV19 with TRBJ1-5; D might be TRBD1 (5 bases). The V gene's germline CDR1 is LNHDA and CDR2 SQIVND (reference sequence). The CDR3 covers 15 residues. V dropped 7 bases and J dropped 6 bases, with 19 bases sitting between them. The CDR3 sequence: CASNSGRANLQPQHF. In DNA, the CDR3 is TGTGCCAGTAATTCGGGCAGGGCCAACCTTCAGCCCCAGCATTTT.

V and J are TRBV14 and TRBJ2-3, with TRBD2 matching over 11 bases. The junction had 8 bases not matched to a gene; V was cut back by 0 bases and J by 6 bases. Germline loops: CDR1 SGHDN, CDR2 FVKESK. This CDR3 is built from 17 residues. In DNA, the CDR3 is TGTGCCAGCAGCCAAGATAGTAGCGGGAGGGCATCGGATACGCAGTATTTT. Protein sequence: CASSQDSSGRASDTQYF.

The chain employs TRBV6-5 and TRBJ1-2, with 7 bases that match TRBD1. The CDR3 covers 13 residues. V shed 7 bases, J shed 5 bases, and the junction held 7 bases outside the gene matches. Germline CDR1 MNHEY, CDR2 SVGAGI. The CDR3 bases are TGTGCCAGCACCGAGGGACAGAGATATGGCTACACCTTC. Translation gives CASTEGQRYGYTF.

The J gene is TRBJ1-1, the V gene TRBV18, with 7 bases lining up with TRBD1. The CDR3 runs to 17 residues. Germline V gene data show CDR1 as KGHSH and CDR2 as LQKENI. Losses at the gene ends were 1 base for V and 1 base for J; bases not matched to a gene: 9. Written as DNA, the CDR3 is TGTGCCAGCTCACCACAGGGGGCGACCTTCTCGAACACTGAAGCTTTCTTT. Translating gives CASSPQGATFSNTEAFF.

V and J are TRBV2 and TRBJ2-1, with 8 positions matching TRBD2. CDR1 is SNHLY and CDR2 is FYNNEI in the germline V gene. The CDR3 has 14 amino acids. J lost 7 bases, V lost 6 bases, and 8 bases had no gene match. CDR3 in amino acids: CASSGSGRGNEQFF. In nucleotides, the CDR3 is TGTGCCAGCAGCGGAAGCGGGAGAGGGAATGAGCAGTTCTTC.

This clone was seen once. The V and J genes are TRBV4-3 and TRBJ1-2, with unresolved D. This CDR3 has 13 residues. V was pared by 2 bases and J by 8 bases, with 12 bases between. Looked up from germline, CDR1 is LGHNA and CDR2 is YSLEER. The CDR3 region has the DNA TGCGCCAGCAGCCAAAGAGCGGGCGTAGGCTACACCTTC. This gives the protein CASSQRAGVGYTF.

This chain joins TRBV28 and TRBJ1-4; TRBD1 matches 9 bases. CDR1 is MDHEN and CDR2 is SYDVKM in the germline V gene. V trimming: 4 bases; J trimming: 7 bases; junction bases outside the gene matches: 4. The CDR3 totals 14 residues. CDR3 in DNA: TGTGCCAGCAGTTCGGGACAGGGATTTGAAAAACTGTTTTTT. It encodes CASSSGQGFEKLFF.

This clone was counted only a few times. The J gene is TRBJ2-1, the V gene TRBV7-9, with 12 positions matching TRBD2. Germline trimming cut 2 bases from V and 7 bases from J; bases unmatched to any gene: 6. The CDR3 is 16 amino acids. Germline V gives CDR1 SEHNR, CDR2 FQNEAQ (reference sequence). CDR3 amino acids: CASSLLGTSGSNEQFF. CDR3 coding DNA: TGTGCCAGCAGCTTACTCGGGACTAGCGGGTCGAATGAGCAGTTCTTC.

On this clone itself: The sample holds other DNA sequences that translate to the same CDR3. The chain joins TRBV11-1 to TRBJ2-1; possible D gene TRBD2, 6 bases. There are 15 residues in the CDR3. V was pared by 0 bases and J by 0 bases, with 6 bases between. Germline loops: CDR1 SGHAT, CDR2 FQDESV (reference sequence). CDR3 region: CASSLAGGSYNEQFF. The CDR3 bases are TGTGCCAGCAGCTTAGCCGGGGGCTCCTACAATGAGCAGTTCTTC.

This chain joins TRBV9 and TRBJ1-2; tentatively, D is TRBD1 (5 bases). There are 13 residues in the CDR3. CDR1 is SGDLS, CDR2 YYNGEE, per germline. Trimming removed 3 bases at V and 4 bases at J, with 10 bases between. The CDR3: CASSGQISYGYTF. The CDR3 nucleotides read TGTGCCAGCAGCGGACAGATTAGCTATGGCTACACCTTC.

The chain combines TRBV30 with TRBJ2-3; TRBD1 matches at 12 bases. This CDR3 comprises 16 residues. Germline CDR1 and CDR2: GTSNPN and SVGIG (reference sequence). The CDR3 sequence: CASTKGTGGAADTQYF. Written as DNA, the CDR3 is TGTGCGTCTACGAAGGGGACAGGGGGCGCGGCAGATACGCAGTATTTT.

This clone was seen a single time. The chain employs TRBV7-6 and TRBJ1-2, with D possibly TRBD1 on 5 matching bases. V lost 3 bases to trimming and J lost 4 bases, with 21 bases between them. Germline V gives CDR1 SGHVS, CDR2 FNYEAQ. The CDR3 loop spans 17 amino acids. CDR3: CASSFSPTRVPIYGYTF. For the CDR3, the DNA is TGTGCCAGCAGCTTTAGTCCCACCAGGGTCCCCATCTATGGCTACACCTTC.

This sequence joins TRBV24-1 and TRBJ2-1; 9 bases are a match to TRBD1. The CDR3 contains 15 residues. After removal of 4 bases from V and 7 bases from J, the junction contained 7 bases not matched to a gene. The germline V gene encodes CDR1 KGHDR and CDR2 SFDVKD. CDR3 loop: CATSDGQGYRNEQFF. CDR3 DNA sequence: TGTGCCACCAGTGACGGACAGGGGTACAGAAATGAGCAGTTCTTC.

The chain combines TRBV27 with TRBJ2-2; TRBD1 might be the D (5 bases). The CDR3 extends over 12 amino acids. The germline gives CDR1 MNHEY, CDR2 SMNVEV (reference sequence). Trimming stripped 7 bases from V and 6 bases from J, with 9 bases between. The CDR3: CASILGPGELFF. The DNA of the CDR3 is TGTGCCAGCATTCTGGGGCCCGGGGAGCTGTTTTTT.

This clone was observed once. The V call is TRBV6-1, the J call TRBJ1-4; D gene uncertain. Deletions cut 3 bases from V and 5 bases from J, with 13 bases between. This CDR3 spans 15 amino acids. Germline-derived CDR1 and CDR2 are MNHNS and SASEGT. The CDR3 protein is CASSDAEGFNEKLFF. The CDR3 DNA reads TGTGCCAGCAGTGACGCAGAGGGTTTCAATGAAAAACTGTTTTTT.

V and J are TRBV3-1 (or the pseudogene TRBV3-2) and TRBJ1-2; 7 nucleotides line up with TRBD1. V shed 2 bases, J shed 8 bases, and the junction held 11 bases outside the gene matches. Germline V gene sequence: CDR1 LGHDT, CDR2 YNNKEL (reference sequence). The length of the CDR3 is 15 residues. CDR3 amino acids: CASSQSLRDRSGYTF. The CDR3, as DNA: TGTGCCAGCAGCCAAAGTTTGAGGGACAGATCGGGCTACACCTTC.

This rearrangement joins TRBV12-5 to TRBJ2-1; TRBD2 aligns across 8 bases. The CDR3 covers 15 residues. J was trimmed by 7 bases and V by 3 bases; bases with no gene match: 8. Per germline, CDR1 LGHNT and CDR2 FRNRAP. The CDR3 coding sequence is TGTGCTAGTGGTTTAAGATCAGCGGGAGTAAATGAGCAGTTCTTC. It yields the protein CASGLRSAGVNEQFF.

The chain is built from TRBV2 and TRBJ2-1; TRBD2 matches 15 bases. Trimming at V came to 9 bases and at J to 9 bases, leaving 9 bases not matched to a gene. The CDR3 sequence is 15 residues long. Looked up from germline, CDR1 is SNHLY and CDR2 is FYNNEI. CDR3 bases: TGTGCCAGTAGAGGACTAGCGGGAGGGTCGGGTGAGCAGTTCTTC. Translating it yields CASRGLAGGSGEQFF.

The rearrangement links TRBV9 to TRBJ1-2, with 7 bases that match TRBD1. Trimming at V came to 3 bases and at J to 8 bases, leaving 7 bases not matched to a gene. Germline CDR1 is SGDLS and CDR2 is YYNGEE. The length of the CDR3 is 13 residues. The CDR3 spells CASSARDSSGYTF. CDR3 in DNA: TGTGCCAGCAGCGCCCGGGACAGCAGCGGCTACACCTTC.